This is a list of T cell receptor beta chains from one sample in a study of blood T cell repertoires in COVID-19. This table comes from immunoSEQ multiplex PCR, and its TCRdb copy is limited to in-frame clones, with some not included. The sample has 30,000 to 40,000 clones, roughly 90% seen once; the top ten hold just under 2%. Sequencing was carried out using peripheral blood. Receptors were obtained from a man aged 45-60 years with active or convalescent COVID-19. The CDR3 runs from the conserved cysteine through the conserved F or W. A D gene is named only where the DNA matches it firmly. Only part of the rows carry a size: once, few, many, or a class if the clone is expanded.

TRBD1	TRBJ1-5	NA	TRBV19	15	CASSIRDRGFQPQHF	TGTGCCAGTAGTATTAGGGACAGGGGCTTTCAGCCCCAGCATTTT
TRBD1	TRBJ1-1	few	TRBV7-2	18	CASSERGTGGLRSTEAFF	TGTGCCAGCAGCGAGAGGGGGACAGGGGGCCTGAGAAGCACTGAAGCTTTCTTT
TRBD2	TRBJ2-1	NA	TRBV4-3	15	CASSPGTSGTDEQFF	TGCGCCAGCAGCCCCGGGACTAGCGGGACAGATGAGCAGTTCTTC
TRBD1	TRBJ2-1	NA	TRBV7-3	15	CASSLSGTVSHEQFF	TGTGCCAGCAGCTTAAGTGGGACAGTCTCCCACGAGCAGTTCTTC
TRBD2	TRBJ2-1	once	TRBV10-1	15	CASSEGLAGGDEQFF	TGCGCCAGCAGTGAAGGCCTAGCGGGAGGGGATGAGCAGTTCTTC
TRBD1	TRBJ2-3	few	TRBV5-5	16	CASSLGGQGATDTQYF	TGTGCCAGCAGCTTAGGTGGACAGGGGGCAACAGATACGCAGTATTTT
TRBD2	TRBJ2-7	NA	TRBV6-1	15	CASMTPSGRTYEQYF	TGTGCCAGCATGACCCCCAGCGGGAGGACCTACGAGCAGTACTTC
NA	TRBJ2-3	NA	TRBV2	15	CASSERWGQADTQYF	TGTGCCAGCAGTGAGAGGTGGGGGCAGGCAGATACGCAGTATTTT
TRBD1	TRBJ1-6	NA	TRBV27	15	CASSLTTGGITPLHF	TGTGCCAGCAGTTTGACCACAGGGGGCATTACACCCCTCCACTTT
TRBD2	TRBJ2-5	NA	TRBV7-2	15	CASSPVLAGGETQYF	TGTGCCAGCAGCCCCGTACTAGCGGGAGGGGAGACCCAGTACTTC
NA	TRBJ2-1	NA	TRBV28	12	CASSTPGDEQFF	TGTGCCAGCAGCACCCCCGGGGATGAGCAGTTCTTC
NA	TRBJ1-2	once	TRBV7-8	14	CASSLRQINYGYTF	TGTGCCAGCAGCTTAAGACAGATCAACTATGGCTACACCTTC
NA	TRBJ2-1	NA	TRBV5-1	14	CASRAGDSYNEQFF	TGCGCCAGCAGGGCGGGCGATTCCTACAATGAGCAGTTCTTC
TRBD1	TRBJ1-5	NA	TRBV6-5	14	CASRRTGRNQPQHF	TGTGCCAGCAGGAGGACAGGGCGCAATCAGCCCCAGCATTTT
NA	TRBJ1-5	once	TRBV18	15	CASSLQGFSNQPQHF	TGTGCCAGCTCACTTCAGGGTTTTAGCAATCAGCCCCAGCATTTT
TRBD2	TRBJ2-5	once	TRBV7-2	17	CASSTRSAGGPRETQYF	TGTGCCAGCAGCACCCGGAGTGCGGGAGGGCCTCGGGAGACCCAGTACTTC
NA	TRBJ2-2	NA	TRBV25-1	13	CASSGAHTGELFF	TGTGCCAGCAGTGGGGCCCACACCGGGGAGCTGTTTTTT
TRBD2	TRBJ2-1	NA	TRBV19	15	CASSIASGRAYEQFF	TGTGCCAGTAGTATAGCTAGCGGGAGGGCCTATGAGCAGTTCTTC
NA	TRBJ2-5	NA	TRBV5-8	15	CASSLFGSGAETQYF	TGTGCCAGCAGCTTGTTCGGGAGCGGCGCGGAGACCCAGTACTTC
TRBD2	TRBJ2-3	NA	TRBV5-1	18	CASSLGWGGSSTADTQYF	TGCGCCAGCAGCTTGGGATGGGGCGGGAGTTCGACGGCAGATACGCAGTATTTT
TRBD1	TRBJ1-2	NA	TRBV10-3	14	CAISDNRGNYGYTF	TGTGCCATCAGCGACAACAGGGGGAACTATGGCTACACCTTC
TRBD1	TRBJ1-4	NA	TRBV3-1/TRBV3-2	15	CASSQDPVAGGKLFF	TGTGCCAGCAGCCAAGATCCCGTGGCAGGGGGGAAACTGTTTTTT
NA	TRBJ2-1	once	TRBV4-1	14	CASSQEEGYHEQFF	TGCGCCAGCAGCCAAGAGGAGGGATATCATGAGCAGTTCTTC
NA	TRBJ2-7	once	TRBV5-8	14	CASSSPNQGYPQYF	TGTGCCAGCAGCTCTCCCAATCAGGGGTATCCGCAGTACTTC
TRBD2	TRBJ2-7	NA	TRBV6-2/TRBV6-3	15	CASSYSVAGAYEQYF	TGTGCCAGCAGTTACTCGGTAGCGGGAGCCTACGAGCAGTACTTC
NA	TRBJ2-3	once	TRBV7-8	16	CASSLRGTGRPDTQYF	TGTGCCAGCAGCTTACGGGGAACAGGGCGGCCAGATACGCAGTATTTT
TRBD1	TRBJ1-1	once	TRBV28	18	CASSPPPRTIRGQFEAFF	TGTGCCAGCAGTCCACCACCTAGGACCATCAGGGGGCAGTTTGAAGCTTTCTTT
TRBD2	TRBJ2-5	NA	TRBV5-4	18	CASSLGGLAGLTQETQYF	TGTGCCAGCAGCTTGGGGGGACTAGCGGGATTAACCCAAGAGACCCAGTACTTC
TRBD2	TRBJ2-1	NA	TRBV5-1	15	CASSLVAGADNEQFF	TGCGCCAGCAGCTTGGTGGCGGGAGCCGACAATGAGCAGTTCTTC
NA	TRBJ2-2	NA	TRBV9	15	CASSVGSTNTGELFF	TGTGCCAGCAGCGTAGGAAGCACCAACACCGGGGAGCTGTTTTTT
NA	TRBJ1-5	few	TRBV6-2/TRBV6-3	14	CASSLGARDQPQHF	TGTGCCAGCAGTTTGGGGGCTCGGGATCAGCCCCAGCATTTT
NA	TRBJ1-4	NA	TRBV2	13	CASSSEGGEKLFF	TGTGCCAGCAGCAGTGAAGGCGGTGAAAAACTGTTTTTT
TRBD1	TRBJ2-3	NA	TRBV7-2	15	CASSHRDRESDTQYF	TGTGCCAGCAGCCACCGGGACAGGGAATCAGATACGCAGTATTTT
TRBD1	TRBJ1-4	once	TRBV4-3	16	CASSQYIGTVNEKLFF	TGCGCCAGCAGCCAATATATTGGGACAGTCAATGAAAAACTGTTTTTT
NA	TRBJ2-5	once	TRBV29-1	13	CSVSQDWEKTQYF	TGCAGCGTCTCTCAAGACTGGGAGAAGACCCAGTACTTC
TRBD1	TRBJ2-4	NA	TRBV4-2	16	CASSPTGGMAKNIQYF	TGTGCCAGCAGCCCGACAGGGGGTATGGCCAAAAACATTCAGTACTTC
NA	TRBJ2-3	NA	TRBV7-9	13	CASSPGALHTQYF	TGTGCCAGCAGTCCAGGGGCCCTCCATACGCAGTATTTT
TRBD1	TRBJ2-7	NA	TRBV10-3	13	CAVSLGQPYEQYF	TGTGCCGTCAGTCTGGGACAGCCCTACGAGCAGTACTTC
NA	TRBJ2-5	NA	TRBV6-1	17	CASSEAPPTPYQETQYF	TGTGCCAGCAGTGAAGCCCCTCCGACACCGTACCAAGAGACCCAGTACTTC
NA	TRBJ1-5	NA	TRBV19	14	CASEQGYSNQPQHF	TGTGCCAGTGAACAGGGTTATAGCAATCAGCCCCAGCATTTT
TRBD2	TRBJ2-3	NA	TRBV7-2	17	CASSLDIGGRSADTQYF	TGTGCCAGCAGCTTAGATATTGGCGGGAGGTCGGCAGATACGCAGTATTTT
TRBD2	TRBJ2-2	NA	TRBV28	17	CASSFWGGSGDTGELFF	TGTGCCAGCAGTTTTTGGGGCGGGAGCGGAGACACCGGGGAGCTGTTTTTT
NA	TRBJ1-1	NA	TRBV2	15	CASNDGGRGNTEAFF	TGTGCCAGCAATGACGGGGGTCGCGGGAACACTGAAGCTTTCTTT
NA	TRBJ2-7	NA	TRBV21-1	15	CASSLKGRGVQEQYF	TGTGCCAGCAGCCTGAAGGGCAGGGGGGTCCAAGAGCAGTACTTC
NA	TRBJ1-4	NA	TRBV28	16	CASSRGPTARDEKLFF	TGTGCCAGCAGTCGAGGCCCGACAGCCAGGGATGAAAAACTGTTTTTT
NA	TRBJ2-5	NA	TRBV7-9	14	CASSSTRGVETQYF	TGTGCCAGCAGCTCGACTAGGGGTGTAGAGACCCAGTACTTC
NA	TRBJ1-6	few	TRBV11-2	16	CASSAQTEAVDSPLHF	TGTGCCAGCAGCGCGCAGACGGAGGCGGTTGATTCACCCCTCCACTTT
TRBD2	TRBJ2-2	NA	TRBV9	14	CASSVLAGVGELFF	TGTGCCAGCAGCGTACTAGCGGGAGTGGGGGAGCTGTTTTTT
TRBD1	TRBJ2-1	once	TRBV6-5	13	CASRQGAYNEQFF	TGTGCCAGCAGACAGGGGGCCTACAATGAGCAGTTCTTC
TRBD1	TRBJ2-1	NA	TRBV7-9	14	CASSWDSTYNEQFF	TGTGCCAGCAGCTGGGACAGTACCTACAATGAGCAGTTCTTC
TRBD1	TRBJ1-2	NA	TRBV6-4	15	CASRDGQGPGYGYTF	TGTGCCAGCAGGGACGGACAGGGGCCGGGCTATGGCTACACCTTC
TRBD1	TRBJ1-5	medium-sized	TRBV6-2/TRBV6-3	19	CASSTPGQDHILGNQPQHF	TGTGCCAGCAGTACCCCGGGACAGGATCATATATTGGGCAATCAGCCCCAGCATTTT